The T cell receptor beta chain described here comes from a study of cytomegalovirus exposure and HLA in healthy donors. Study-level findings and limits: It was confirmed in vitro that three of the CMV-associated chains were specific for CMV antigens.

Concerning this clone: The antigen is not known.

Use of 60 Vbeta and 13 Jbeta primers characterized the PCR. Using immunoSEQ multiplex PCR, the repertoire was profiled, and TCRdb retains in-frame clones only, with some absent. The repertoire holds some 110,000 clones, approximately 82% seen once, with 20% to 25% in the top ten. This TCR derives from a man younger than 40 in good health and CMV-seropositive. The sample comprised PBMCs.

This CDR3 reads CASSLQRTSGRTDTQYF. The CDR3 DNA follows: TGTGCCAGCTCACTACAAAGGACTAGCGGTCGCACAGATACGCAGTATTTT. The chain couples TRBV18 to TRBJ2-3; TRBD2 aligns across 10 bases. The CDR3 length is 17 residues. V trimming: 4 bases; J trimming: 1 base; junction bases outside the gene matches: 8. CDR1 is KGHSH, CDR2 LQKENI, per germline.